This T cell receptor beta chain comes out of a study of blood T cell repertoires in COVID-19. Study details: Acute and convalescent COVID-19 specimens originated in the United States, Italy and Spain. The cDNA or gDNA used as material had been derived from T cells, B-cell-depleted T cells, or PBMCs.

The CDR3 spans 14 residues. CDR1 SGHRS and CDR2 YFSETQ come from the germline V gene. The trim removed 4 bases at V and 3 bases at J, leaving 5 bases unmatched. Authors' analysis steps: For nucleated cells, counts were estimated from reference gene primer amplification. Profiling relied on immunoSEQ multiplex PCR, and the TCRdb table lists in-frame clones only, not all of them. Clone size and the V and J calls come from that table; the DNA yielded D and trimming. The sample holds 100,000 to 150,000 clones, 65% to 85% seen once. This clone was observed a few times. This TCR came from a woman aged 80 or older with acute or convalescent COVID-19. The sequenced material came from peripheral blood. The chain combines TRBV5-1 with TRBJ1-1, with 8 nucleotides matching TRBD1. CDR3 in DNA: TGCGCCAGCAGCCAGACAGGGGATGACACTGAAGCTTTCTTT. Translation: CASSQTGDDTEAFF.